The T cell receptor (beta chain) described here comes from a study of graft-versus-host responses after intestinal transplantation. As to this clone: Its cognate antigen is unknown.

The method was immunoSEQ multiplex PCR; TCRdb's version includes in-frame clones alone and lacks a portion of them. Among over 100,000 clones listed, 85% to 95% were seen once. The CDR3 extends over 15 amino acids. The V end was cut by 3 bases, the J end by 5 bases, with 16 bases between. Germline V lookup: CDR1 MDHEN, CDR2 SYDVKM. The genes are TRBV28 and TRBJ1-2, with a weak D call TRBD1 (6 bases). The source material was unstimulated CD4+ T cells sorted from spleen or lymph node cells, sampled before intestinal transplant. The receptor's source is a human donor who received an intestinal transplant. CDR3 residues: CASSFEQGLGYGYTF. CDR3 sequence (DNA): TGTGCCAGCAGTTTTGAACAGGGACTTGGGTATGGCTACACCTTC.